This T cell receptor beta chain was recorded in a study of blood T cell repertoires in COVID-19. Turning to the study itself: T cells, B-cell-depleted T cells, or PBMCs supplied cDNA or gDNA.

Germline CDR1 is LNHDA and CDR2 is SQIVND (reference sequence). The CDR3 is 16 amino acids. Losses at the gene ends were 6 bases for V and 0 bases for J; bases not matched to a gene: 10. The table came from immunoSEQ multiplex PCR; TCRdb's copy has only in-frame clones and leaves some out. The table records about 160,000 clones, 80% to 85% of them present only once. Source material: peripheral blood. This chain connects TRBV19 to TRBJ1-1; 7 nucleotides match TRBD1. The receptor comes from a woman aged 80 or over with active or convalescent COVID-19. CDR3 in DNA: TGTGCCAGTAGCAGTGGGACAGTAGCTTTGAACACTGAAGCTTTCTTT. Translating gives CASSSGTVALNTEAFF.